This T cell receptor (beta chain) came from a study of T cells and copy number aberrations in small-cell lung cancer (TCRdb year 2021). Regarding the complete study: To relate T cell metrics to mutations and copy number aberrations, the same tumor regions underwent both TCR repertoire sequencing and whole-exome sequencing. Tumor TCR data existed for some 18 patients, and around 15 patients had TCR data from both tumor tissue and normal tissue. The research as a whole found: Every specimen was formalin-fixed paraffin-embedded tissue, a material known to introduce sequencing artifacts. Tumors had lower T-cell density, richness and clonality than adjacent lung tissue, though the difference in density was not significant. A small sample size, resulting from surgical resection being uncommon in small-cell lung cancer, limited the study, and the findings need validation.

Trimming removed 5 bases from V and 6 bases from J, leaving 16 bases between the germline ends. The germline V gene sets CDR1 to MDHEN and CDR2 to SYDVKM. The cysteine opens and the phenylalanine closes a CDR3 of 14 amino acids. The CDR3 DNA has 42 bases and is translated from base 1. Donors were patients with limited-stage small-cell lung cancer who underwent surgical resection in Hangzhou, China, between 2008 and 2020. All donors had upfront surgery without preoperative chemotherapy or radiotherapy, and none received immunotherapy before or after surgery. Each of the roughly 18 patients in the sequenced cohort was a smoker or a heavy second-hand smoker. Adjacent normal lung was collected at least 2 cm from the tumor margin and was confirmed morphologically free of malignant cells by two pathologists. To characterize T cell repertoire heterogeneity, the study applied multi-region TCR-beta sequencing to resected limited-stage small-cell lung cancers and to tumor-adjacent lung tissue. Genomic DNA was extracted from FFPE tissue using the AllPrep DNA/RNA FFPE Kit (Qiagen).

With regard to this clone: Its antigen target is currently unknown. The input lacks base qualities; no much larger clone sits a single base away.

Using multiplexed V- and J-gene primers, the immunoSEQ hsTCRB Kit amplified TCR-beta CDR3 regions from genomic DNA. Unique DNA barcodes were added in a second PCR, and the samples were pooled together with a negative control and a positive control. An Illumina MiSeq running a 150-cycle paired-end protocol was used to sequence the pooled TCR-beta libraries. Turning to the authors' computational methods: Adaptive Biotechnologies processed the raw sequencing data and produced a report containing normalized, annotated TCR-beta repertoires. T-cell density was calculated by normalizing TCR-beta templates to usable DNA, with usable DNA estimated through amplification of housekeeping genes. Richness counted unique rearrangements, and clonality was defined as 1 minus Pielou's evenness. TCRdb's version of the immuneACCESS table is confined to in-frame rearrangements and falls short of the full clone set. An unresolved V gene accounts for under half of the shortfall where checked; the remainder is of unknown origin. D and trimming come from the DNA, and the V and J calls and clone size come from that table. Within this sample are under 8,000 clones, with approximately 80% of them counted one time only. The ten largest account for about 4.6% of the sample.

Sequencing was done on a sample of normal tissue next to the tumor. The source of this sequence is a woman between 50 and 59 years old with small cell lung cancer. The V gene is TRBV28 and the J gene is TRBJ1-1, and possibly TRBD1, on 6 matching bases. CDR3 sequence: CASSTLGGLSEAFF. The bases read TGTGCCAGCAGTACTCTAGGGGGATTATCTGAAGCTTTCTTT.